This T cell receptor beta chain is drawn from a study of blood T cell repertoires in COVID-19. Study overall: Whether acute or convalescent, the COVID-19 samples came from the United States, Italy and Spain. PBMCs, B-cell-depleted T cells, or T cells were the source of the cDNA or gDNA that made up the material.

The table came from immunoSEQ multiplex PCR; TCRdb's copy has only in-frame clones and leaves some out. The sample consists of 250,000 to 350,000 clones, roughly 87% of them appearing once. Per the germline V gene, CDR1 is SGDLS and CDR2 is YYNGEE. The CDR3 totals 16 residues. The V and J ends lost 4 bases and 0 bases respectively, with 16 bases between them. The source of this sequence is a woman aged 50 to 65 who had recovered from COVID-19. The chain recombines TRBV9 with TRBJ1-1; D gene ambiguous. Sample: peripheral blood. The CDR3 reads CASSTGSAWMNTEAFF. The CDR3 DNA is TGTGCCAGCAGCACCGGGTCAGCCTGGATGAACACTGAAGCTTTCTTT.